Shown below are 30 T cell receptor beta chains from a single sample sequenced in a study of T cell repertoires in cytomegalovirus infection. The antigens of these receptors remain unknown. TCRdb used MiXCR to reprocess the reads, holding one entry per CDR3 protein. This table has roughly 340,000 distinct CDR3 sequences, 29% appearing once. The sample here was cultured PBMCs, taken from culture after CMV antigen stimulation. These receptors all come from a human donor in good health (CMV status not recorded). Some clones in this sample may be carry-over from other donors' samples.

This clonotype was counted ten times or more. The CDR3: CASSLTFSRGRNTEAFF. Written as DNA, the CDR3 is TGTGCCAGCAGCTTGACCTTCTCCAGGGGACGAAACACTGAAGCTTTCTTT. The chain employs TRBV7-2 and TRBJ1-1, with D tentatively TRBD1 (6 bases). Looked up from germline, CDR1 is SGHTA and CDR2 is FQGNSA. The ends were cut back, 3 bases at V and 2 bases at J, with 19 bases in the middle. This CDR3 contains 17 residues. The full variable domain, with the rest looked up from reference TRBV7-2 and TRBJ1-1, is GAGVSQSPSNKVTEKGKDVELRCDPISGHTALYWYRQSLGQGLEFLIYFQGNSAPDKSGLPSDRFSAERTGGSVSTLTIQRTQQEDSAVYLCASSLTFSRGRNTEAFFGQGTRLTVV.

The rearrangement uses TRBV7-2 and TRBJ1-4; no clear D gene. This CDR3 spans 15 amino acids. V dropped 2 bases and J dropped 5 bases, with 12 bases sitting between them. Germline loops: CDR1 SGHTA, CDR2 FQGNSA. The CDR3 loop is CASSLRPSINEKLFF. The CDR3 DNA sequence: TGTGCCAGCAGCTTACGTCCTTCTATAAATGAAAAACTGTTTTTT.

This clonotype has a count of ten or more. The J gene is TRBJ1-1, the V gene TRBV12-3 or TRBV12-4, with 8 bases aligning to TRBD1. The length of the CDR3 is 15 residues. The V and J ends lost 8 bases and 1 base, in that order; junction bases with no gene match: 9. The CDR3 loop reads CASQVNQGANTEAFF. As DNA, the CDR3 is TGTGCCAGCCAAGTTAATCAGGGGGCGAACACTGAAGCTTTCTTT.

This clonotype was recorded once. One end of the junction is discordant with germline, which a read error may explain. V usage is TRBV27 and J usage is TRBJ2-1, with D perhaps TRBD2 (6 bases). The CDR3 spans 14 residues. CDR1 MNHEY and CDR2 SMNVEV come from the germline V gene (reference sequence). Here the CDR3 reads CASMARETYNGQFF. The CDR3 coding sequence is TGTGCCAGCATGGCGCGGGAAACCTACAATGGGCAGTTCTTC.

The rearrangement joins TRBV6-5 to TRBJ1-5; the D is unclear. Trimming cost V 6 bases and J 10 bases, with 19 bases left between them. This CDR3 has 14 residues. The germline V gene encodes CDR1 MNHEY and CDR2 SVGAGI. The CDR3 DNA reads TGTGCCAGCAGAGCGGGTCCAGGCGGCAGACCCCAGCATTTT. Protein product: CASRAGPGGRPQHF.

This chain links TRBV19 with TRBJ1-1; D is ambiguous. V was cut by 8 bases and J by 8 bases, with 15 bases left in between. CDR1 and CDR2 (germline): LNHDA, SQIVND (reference sequence). The CDR3 is 12 residues long. CDR3: CASGPGQLEAFF. The CDR3 nucleotides are TGTGCCAGTGGTCCGGGTCAACTAGAAGCTTTCTTT. The full variable domain, completed using reference TRBV19 and TRBJ1-1, is DGGITQSPKYLFRKEGQNVTLSCEQNLNHDAMYWYRQDPGQGLRLIYYSQIVNDFQKGDIAEGYSVSREKKESFPLTVTSAQKNPTAFYLCASGPGQLEAFFGQGTRLTVV.

The CDR3 region is CASSLSWGRNYGYTF. For the CDR3, the DNA is TGCGCCAGCAGCTTATCGTGGGGCCGGAACTATGGCTACACCTTC. The rearrangement joins TRBV5-1 to TRBJ1-2; D perhaps matches TRBD1 (5 bases). Germline CDR1 is SGHRS and CDR2 is YFSETQ. This CDR3 spans 15 amino acids. The V end was cut by 2 bases, the J end by 2 bases, with 13 bases between.

This clonotype was counted only a few times. The V gene is TRBV27, the J gene TRBJ2-1; D unresolved. Germline assignment: CDR1 MNHEY and CDR2 SMNVEV (reference sequence). The CDR3 sequence is 14 residues long. Trimming removed 0 bases at V and 6 bases at J, with 9 bases between. This CDR3 reads CASSLSWSPNEQFF. The CDR3 nucleotides are TGTGCCAGCAGTTTATCGTGGAGCCCCAATGAGCAGTTCTTC.

The chain uses TRBV12-3 or TRBV12-4 and TRBJ1-1, with TRBD1 identical over 7 bases. This CDR3 has 15 amino acids. Trimming at V came to 3 bases and at J to 4 bases, leaving 8 bases not matched to a gene. The CDR3 reads CASSFQGGVGTEAFF. The CDR3 DNA reads TGTGCCAGCAGTTTCCAGGGGGGAGTAGGCACTGAAGCTTTCTTT.

V and J are TRBV19 and TRBJ1-5; D perhaps matches TRBD1 (6 bases). This CDR3 region has 15 residues. Germline CDR1 and CDR2: LNHDA and SQIVND (reference sequence). Trimming cost V 1 base and J 3 bases, with 10 bases left between them. The CDR3 spells CASSIVQGINQPQHF. In nucleotides, the CDR3 is TGTGCCAGTAGTATAGTCCAGGGGATCAATCAGCCCCAGCATTTT.

This clonotype occurred many times. The chain employs TRBV6-1 and TRBJ1-2; D is unresolved. The CDR3 runs 14 residues. Germline V lookup: CDR1 MNHNS, CDR2 SASEGT. V lost 4 bases, J lost 2 bases, and 11 bases lay in between. CDR3 protein: CASSASRANYGYTF. CDR3 sequence (DNA): TGTGCCAGCAGTGCAAGTAGGGCCAACTATGGCTACACCTTC.

This clonotype has at least ten counts. The gene calls are TRBV7-2 and TRBJ2-5; possible D gene TRBD2, 5 bases. This CDR3 spans 12 amino acids. Trimming left V 6 bases short and J 4 bases short, with 9 bases between. CDR1 is SGHTA, CDR2 FQGNSA, per germline. CDR3 sequence: CASRPLGETQYF. The DNA of the CDR3 is TGTGCCAGCAGGCCACTAGGAGAGACCCAGTACTTC.

This clonotype was detected ten times or more. The V and J genes are TRBV6-1 and TRBJ1-5; 10 bases are shared with TRBD1. CDR3 length equals 15 residues. CDR1 is MNHNS, CDR2 SASEGT, per germline. The junction had 6 bases not matched to a gene; V was cut back by 5 bases and J by 5 bases. The CDR3 nucleotides are TGTGCCAGCAGTCCGGGACAGGGGTACTATCAGCCCCAGCATTTT. Protein: CASSPGQGYYQPQHF.

The gene calls are TRBV10-3 and TRBJ2-7; no clear D gene. The CDR3 consists of 14 residues. The germline gives CDR1 ENHRY, CDR2 SYGVKD. V lost 6 bases to trimming and J lost 2 bases, with 14 bases between them. The CDR3 sequence: CAISSDPVAYEQYF. The CDR3 nucleotides are TGTGCCATCAGCTCGGACCCGGTGGCCTACGAGCAGTACTTC.

This chain links TRBV6-2 or TRBV6-3 with TRBJ2-5; D ambiguous. The V gene's germline CDR1 is MNHEY and CDR2 SVGEGT. The V and J ends lost 4 bases and 2 bases respectively, with 11 bases between them. The CDR3 totals 14 residues. The CDR3 protein is CASSSGGAQETQYF. DNA for the CDR3: TGTGCCAGCAGTTCCGGCGGCGCGCAAGAGACCCAGTACTTC.

A few counts support this clonotype. This chain uses TRBV6-1 with TRBJ2-7; D possibly uses TRBD1 or TRBD2 (5 bases each). Germline V lookup: CDR1 MNHNS, CDR2 SASEGT. The V and J ends lost 2 bases and 2 bases respectively, with 16 bases between them. This CDR3 region has 16 residues. The DNA for the CDR3 is TGTGCCAGCAGTGAATTTTCCCTCGGGGCCACCTACGAGCAGTACTTC. This translates into CASSEFSLGATYEQYF.

The rearrangement uses TRBV9 and TRBJ1-6, with unresolved D. Germline V CDR1 and CDR2: SGDLS, YYNGEE. This CDR3 region has 12 residues. Trimming stripped 3 bases from V and 8 bases from J, with 6 bases between. The CDR3, as DNA: TGTGCCAGCAGCGAGAAGGATTCACCCCTCCACTTT. Encoded protein: CASSEKDSPLHF.

The rearrangement uses TRBV25-1 and TRBJ1-1; TRBD1 matches at 8 bases. Germline CDR1 and CDR2: MGHDK and SYGVNS. CDR3 length equals 17 residues. The ends lost 3 bases at V and 0 bases at J; junction bases unmatched: 9. CDR3 amino acids: CASSERTGSLMNTEAFF. The CDR3 DNA reads TGTGCCAGCAGTGAGAGGACAGGGAGCCTCATGAACACTGAAGCTTTCTTT. The variable domain in full, completed from reference TRBV25-1 and TRBJ1-1, reads EADIYQTPRYLVIGTGKKITLECSQTMGHDKMYWYQQDPGMELHLIHYSYGVNSTEKGDLSSESTVSRIRTEHFPLTLESARPSHTSQYLCASSERTGSLMNTEAFFGQGTRLTVV.

The V and J genes are TRBV27 and TRBJ1-5; D ambiguous. Trimming left V 4 bases short and J 1 base short, with 11 bases between. Germline CDR1 and CDR2: MNHEY and SMNVEV (reference sequence). There are 15 residues in the CDR3. The CDR3 is CASSWTASSNQPQHF. In DNA form, the CDR3 reads TGTGCCAGCAGTTGGACGGCATCAAGCAATCAGCCCCAGCATTTT.

This clonotype occurred a few times. The gene calls are TRBV6-2 or TRBV6-3 and TRBJ2-1; 7 nucleotides agree with TRBD2. In germline, CDR1 is MNHEY, CDR2 SVGEGT. The CDR3 is made up of 16 amino acids. J was trimmed by 0 bases and V by 0 bases; bases with no gene match: 2. The CDR3 bases are TGTGCCAGCAGTTACTCGGCTAGCGGCTCCTACAATGAGCAGTTCTTC. Translating gives CASSYSASGSYNEQFF.

This clonotype was counted only a few times. V and J are TRBV7-3 and TRBJ2-1, with 11 bases aligning to TRBD2. The germline V gene encodes CDR1 SGHTA and CDR2 FQGTGA. V shed 5 bases, J shed 1 base, and the junction held 19 bases outside the gene matches. The CDR3 is 21 residues long. The CDR3: CASSGGGLAGGHGPSYNEQFF. In nucleotides, the CDR3 is TGTGCCAGCAGCGGAGGGGGGCTAGCGGGAGGCCATGGGCCTTCCTACAATGAGCAGTTCTTC.

This clonotype was observed at least ten times. The chain recombines TRBV24-1 with TRBJ2-1, with 10 bases lining up with TRBD2. Germline V gene sequence: CDR1 KGHDR, CDR2 SFDVKD. Unmatched junction bases numbered 9, after V lost 4 bases and J lost 7 bases. The CDR3 is 16 amino acids. DNA for the CDR3: TGTGCCACCAGTGACCGTGGACTAGCGGACGGAAATGAGCAGTTCTTC. Translation gives CATSDRGLADGNEQFF.

V is TRBV10-3 and J is TRBJ2-1; the match to TRBD2 covers 7 bases. Germline CDR1 is ENHRY and CDR2 is SYGVKD. This CDR3 spans 13 amino acids. V was pared by 4 bases and J by 6 bases, with 3 bases of the junction left unmatched. The chain's CDR3 is CAISGGGSNEQFF. In DNA, the CDR3 is TGTGCCATCAGTGGCGGGGGAAGCAATGAGCAGTTCTTC.

This clonotype was seen only a few times. CDR3 sequence: CASQTRRMGNTEAFF. The CDR3 region has the DNA TGTGCCAGCCAAACGAGGAGGATGGGAAACACTGAAGCTTTCTTT. The rearrangement uses TRBV11-2 and TRBJ1-1; D gene unclear. The germline CDR1 and CDR2 sequences are SGHAT and FQNNGV. V was pared by 8 bases and J by 2 bases, with 18 bases between. This CDR3 is built from 15 residues.

The CDR3 region is CATSDGGLYGYTF. The CDR3 DNA is TGTGCTACCTCTGACGGGGGCCTTTATGGCTACACCTTC. The chain is built from TRBV12-5 and TRBJ1-2; a weak D match, TRBD1 (6 bases). CDR1 and CDR2 (germline): LGHNT, FRNRAP. The CDR3 runs to 13 residues. Trimming cost V 10 bases and J 5 bases, with 17 bases left between them.

This clonotype was observed a handful of times. The chain combines TRBV5-1 with TRBJ2-3; TRBD2 matches at 9 bases. The CDR3 totals 16 residues. The V gene's germline CDR1 is SGHRS and CDR2 YFSETQ. The V segment lost 0 bases and the J segment 0 bases; nucleotides outside the gene matches: 2. The CDR3 is CASSLGLAASTDTQYF. The CDR3 bases are TGCGCCAGCAGCTTGGGACTAGCGGCAAGCACAGATACGCAGTATTTT.

The chain employs TRBV6-8 and TRBJ1-6; no clear D. Germline-derived CDR1 and CDR2 are MNHGY and SAAAGT. There are 15 residues in the CDR3. V lost 2 bases and J 9 bases, leaving 14 bases between the germline ends. The CDR3 DNA is TGTGCCAGCAGTTACGAGGGTACCGTTGGTTCACCCCTCCACTTT. Amino acids: CASSYEGTVGSPLHF.

This clonotype was recorded a few times. This chain connects TRBV12-3 or TRBV12-4 to TRBJ1-6; 7 bases are shared with TRBD1. Germline trimming cut 5 bases from V and 0 bases from J; bases unmatched to any gene: 13. The CDR3 is 19 amino acids. CDR3 in amino acids: CASSRTPPGGSSYNSPLHF. CDR3 in DNA: TGTGCCAGCAGTCGTACACCCCCAGGGGGAAGCTCCTATAATTCACCCCTCCACTTT.

The chain couples TRBV6-1 to TRBJ1-1; D gene unclear. V lost 4 bases, J lost 0 bases, and 9 bases lay in between. This CDR3 region has 14 residues. Germline V gives CDR1 MNHNS, CDR2 SASEGT. In nucleotides, the CDR3 is TGTGCCAGCAGTGTGCAATATTTGAACACTGAAGCTTTCTTT. Translated, it gives CASSVQYLNTEAFF.

The V and J genes are TRBV2 and TRBJ1-1, with D hard to call. The CDR3 sequence is 17 residues long. Germline values: CDR1 SNHLY, CDR2 FYNNEI. V lost 0 bases, J lost 2 bases, and 16 bases lay in between. The DNA of the CDR3 is TGTGCCAGCAGTGAAGCGCGTCAATCCGTATCCAACACTGAAGCTTTCTTT. This sequence encodes CASSEARQSVSNTEAFF.